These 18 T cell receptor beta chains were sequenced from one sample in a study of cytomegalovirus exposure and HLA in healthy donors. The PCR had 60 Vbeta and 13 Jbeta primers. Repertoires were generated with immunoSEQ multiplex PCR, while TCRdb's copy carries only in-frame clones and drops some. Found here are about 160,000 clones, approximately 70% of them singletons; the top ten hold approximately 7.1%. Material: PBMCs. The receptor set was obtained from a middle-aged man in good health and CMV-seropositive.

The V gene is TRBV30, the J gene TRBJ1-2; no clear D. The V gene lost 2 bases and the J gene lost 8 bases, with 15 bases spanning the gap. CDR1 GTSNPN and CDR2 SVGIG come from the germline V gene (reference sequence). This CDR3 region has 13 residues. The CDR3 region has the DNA TGTGCCTGGAGTAGAGAGAACCGCGGGGGCTACACCTTC. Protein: CAWSRENRGGYTF.

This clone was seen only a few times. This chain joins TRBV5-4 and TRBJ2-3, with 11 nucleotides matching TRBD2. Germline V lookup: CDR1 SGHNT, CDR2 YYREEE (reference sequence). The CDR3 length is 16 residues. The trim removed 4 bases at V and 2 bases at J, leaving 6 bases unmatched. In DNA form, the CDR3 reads TGTGCCAGCAGCCCGGGTAGCGGGGGGGTCACAGATACGCAGTATTTT. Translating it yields CASSPGSGGVTDTQYF.

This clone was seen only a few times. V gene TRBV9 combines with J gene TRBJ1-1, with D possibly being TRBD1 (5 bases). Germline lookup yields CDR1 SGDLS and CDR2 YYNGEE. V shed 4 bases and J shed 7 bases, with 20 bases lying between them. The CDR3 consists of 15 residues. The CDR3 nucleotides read TGTGCCAGCAGCCGGGGAGGGACCCTAGCCGTTGAAGCTTTCTTT. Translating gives CASSRGGTLAVEAFF.

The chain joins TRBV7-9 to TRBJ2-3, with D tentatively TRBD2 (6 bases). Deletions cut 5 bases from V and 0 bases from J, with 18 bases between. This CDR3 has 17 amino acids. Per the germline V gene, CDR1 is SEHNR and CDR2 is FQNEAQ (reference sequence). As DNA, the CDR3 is TGTGCCAGCAGCCGGTCCATCGGGACTCGTAGCACAGATACGCAGTATTTT. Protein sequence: CASSRSIGTRSTDTQYF.

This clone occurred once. CDR3 loop: CASSPYRGGSPLHF. DNA of the CDR3: TGTGCCAGCAGCCCGTACAGGGGGGGTTCACCCCTCCACTTT. This chain links TRBV27 with TRBJ1-6; 8 nucleotides agree with TRBD1. This CDR3 spans 14 amino acids. In germline, CDR1 is MNHEY, CDR2 SMNVEV (reference sequence). With V trimmed by 6 bases and J by 9 bases, 7 bases remained unmatched.

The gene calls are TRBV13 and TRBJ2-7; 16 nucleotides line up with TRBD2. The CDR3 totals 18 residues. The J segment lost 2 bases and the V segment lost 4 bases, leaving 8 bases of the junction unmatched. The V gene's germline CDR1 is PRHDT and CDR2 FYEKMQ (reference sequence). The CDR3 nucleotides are TGTGCCAGCAGCTCTAGTACGGGACTAGCGGGGGGGCCCTACGAGCAGTACTTC. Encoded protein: CASSSSTGLAGGPYEQYF.

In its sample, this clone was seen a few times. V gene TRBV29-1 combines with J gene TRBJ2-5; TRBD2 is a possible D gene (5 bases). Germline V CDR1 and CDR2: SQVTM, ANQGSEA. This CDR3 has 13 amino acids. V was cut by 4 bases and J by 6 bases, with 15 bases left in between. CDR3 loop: CSVGVGNGKTQYF. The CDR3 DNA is TGCAGCGTTGGGGTCGGGAATGGAAAGACCCAGTACTTC.

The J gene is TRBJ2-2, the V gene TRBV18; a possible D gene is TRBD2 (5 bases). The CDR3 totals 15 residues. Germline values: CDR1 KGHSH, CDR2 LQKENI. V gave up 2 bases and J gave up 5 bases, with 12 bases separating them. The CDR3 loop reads CASSPSRGSTGELFF. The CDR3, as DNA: TGTGCCAGCTCACCATCTCGGGGAAGTACCGGGGAGCTGTTTTTT. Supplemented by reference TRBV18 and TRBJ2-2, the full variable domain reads NAGVMQNPRHLVRRRGQEARLRCSPMKGHSHVYWYRQLPEEGLKFMVYLQKENIIDESGMPKERFSAEFPKEGPSILRIQQVVRGDSAAYFCASSPSRGSTGELFFGEGSRLTVL.

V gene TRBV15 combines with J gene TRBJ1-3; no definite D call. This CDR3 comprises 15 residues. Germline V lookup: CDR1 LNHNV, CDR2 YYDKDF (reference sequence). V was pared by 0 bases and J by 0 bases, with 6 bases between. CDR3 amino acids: CATSRESHSGNTIYF. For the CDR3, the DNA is TGTGCCACCAGCAGAGAGAGTCACTCTGGAAACACCATATATTTT.

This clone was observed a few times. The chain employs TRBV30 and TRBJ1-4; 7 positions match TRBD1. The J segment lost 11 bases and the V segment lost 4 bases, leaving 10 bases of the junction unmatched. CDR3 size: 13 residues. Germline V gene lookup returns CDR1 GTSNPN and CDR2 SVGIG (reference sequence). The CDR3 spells CAWNGGVGGKLFF. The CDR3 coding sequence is TGTGCCTGGAACGGAGGAGTAGGGGGCAAACTGTTTTTT.

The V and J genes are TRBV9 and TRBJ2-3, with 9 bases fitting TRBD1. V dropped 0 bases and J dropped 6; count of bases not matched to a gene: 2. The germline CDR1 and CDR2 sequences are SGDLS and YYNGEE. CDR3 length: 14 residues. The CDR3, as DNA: TGTGCCAGCAGCGTAGAGGGGACAGGGGATACGCAGTATTTT. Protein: CASSVEGTGDTQYF.

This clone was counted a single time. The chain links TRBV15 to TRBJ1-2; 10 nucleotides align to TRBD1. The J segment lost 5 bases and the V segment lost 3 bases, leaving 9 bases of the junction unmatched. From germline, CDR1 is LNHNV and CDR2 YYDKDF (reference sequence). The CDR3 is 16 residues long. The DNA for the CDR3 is TGTGCCACCAGCAGGGCACCGGGACAGGGGTATTATGGCTACACCTTC. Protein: CATSRAPGQGYYGYTF. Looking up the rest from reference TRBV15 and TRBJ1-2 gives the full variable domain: DAMVIQNPRYQVTQFGKPVTLSCSQTLNHNVMYWYQQKSSQAPKLLFHYYDKDFNNEADTPDNFQSRRPNTSFCFLDIRSPGLGDTAMYLCATSRAPGQGYYGYTFGSGTRLTVV.

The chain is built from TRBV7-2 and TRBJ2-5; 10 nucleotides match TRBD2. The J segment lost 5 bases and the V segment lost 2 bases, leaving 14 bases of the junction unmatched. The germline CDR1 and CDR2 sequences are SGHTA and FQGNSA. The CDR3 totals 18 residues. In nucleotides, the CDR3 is TGTGCCAGCAGCTTATTACCTAGCGGGGGCGGTCGGCCGGAGACCCAGTACTTC. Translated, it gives CASSLLPSGGGRPETQYF.

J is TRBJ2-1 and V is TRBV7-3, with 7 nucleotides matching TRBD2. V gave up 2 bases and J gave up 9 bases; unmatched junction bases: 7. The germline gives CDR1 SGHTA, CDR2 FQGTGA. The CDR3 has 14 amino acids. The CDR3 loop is CASSLGDYSGEQFF. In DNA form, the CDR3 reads TGTGCCAGCAGCTTAGGGGACTATTCGGGTGAGCAGTTCTTC.

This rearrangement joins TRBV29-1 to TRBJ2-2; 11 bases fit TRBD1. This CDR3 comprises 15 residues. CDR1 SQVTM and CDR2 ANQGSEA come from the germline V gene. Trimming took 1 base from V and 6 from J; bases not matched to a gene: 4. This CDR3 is CSVEALDRGPGELFF. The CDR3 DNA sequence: TGCAGCGTTGAAGCATTGGACAGGGGGCCCGGGGAGCTGTTTTTT.

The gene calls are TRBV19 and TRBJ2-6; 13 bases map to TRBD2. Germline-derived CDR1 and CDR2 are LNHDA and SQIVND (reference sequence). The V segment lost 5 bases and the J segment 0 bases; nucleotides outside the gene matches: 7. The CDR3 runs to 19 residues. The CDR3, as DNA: TGTGCCAGTAGTCCGGGACTAGCGGGGATACTCTCTGGGGCCAACGTCCTGACTTTC. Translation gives CASSPGLAGILSGANVLTF.

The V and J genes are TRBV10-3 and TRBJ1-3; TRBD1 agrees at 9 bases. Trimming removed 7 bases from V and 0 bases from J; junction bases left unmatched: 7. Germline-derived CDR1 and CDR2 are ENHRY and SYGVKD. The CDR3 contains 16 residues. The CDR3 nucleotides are TGTGCCATCAACGGACAGGGGAAGGGCTCTGGAAACACCATATATTTT. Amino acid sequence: CAINGQGKGSGNTIYF.

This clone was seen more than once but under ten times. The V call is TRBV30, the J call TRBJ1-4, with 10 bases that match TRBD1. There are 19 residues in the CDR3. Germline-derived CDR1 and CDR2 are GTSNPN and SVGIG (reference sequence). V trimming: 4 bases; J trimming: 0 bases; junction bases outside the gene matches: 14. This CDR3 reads CAWIPTGTGEYTTNEKLFF. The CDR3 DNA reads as TGTGCCTGGATACCCACGGGGACAGGGGAGTACACAACTAATGAAAAACTGTTTTTT.